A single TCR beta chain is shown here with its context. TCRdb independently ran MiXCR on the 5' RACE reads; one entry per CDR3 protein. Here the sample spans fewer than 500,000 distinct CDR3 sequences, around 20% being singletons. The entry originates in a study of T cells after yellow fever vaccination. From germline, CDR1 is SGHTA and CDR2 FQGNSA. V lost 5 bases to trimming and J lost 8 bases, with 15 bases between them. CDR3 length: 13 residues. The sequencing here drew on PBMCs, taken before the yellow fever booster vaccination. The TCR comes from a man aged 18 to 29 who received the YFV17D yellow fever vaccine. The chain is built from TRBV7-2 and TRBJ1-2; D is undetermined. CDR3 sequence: CASSKSRWTGYTF. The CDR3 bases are TGTGCCAGCAGCAAATCTAGATGGACGGGCTACACCTTC. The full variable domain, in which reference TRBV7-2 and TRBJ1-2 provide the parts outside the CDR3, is GAGVSQSPSNKVTEKGKDVELRCDPISGHTALYWYRQSLGQGLEFLIYFQGNSAPDKSGLPSDRFSAERTGGSVSTLTIQRTQQEDSAVYLCASSKSRWTGYTFGSGTRLTVV.